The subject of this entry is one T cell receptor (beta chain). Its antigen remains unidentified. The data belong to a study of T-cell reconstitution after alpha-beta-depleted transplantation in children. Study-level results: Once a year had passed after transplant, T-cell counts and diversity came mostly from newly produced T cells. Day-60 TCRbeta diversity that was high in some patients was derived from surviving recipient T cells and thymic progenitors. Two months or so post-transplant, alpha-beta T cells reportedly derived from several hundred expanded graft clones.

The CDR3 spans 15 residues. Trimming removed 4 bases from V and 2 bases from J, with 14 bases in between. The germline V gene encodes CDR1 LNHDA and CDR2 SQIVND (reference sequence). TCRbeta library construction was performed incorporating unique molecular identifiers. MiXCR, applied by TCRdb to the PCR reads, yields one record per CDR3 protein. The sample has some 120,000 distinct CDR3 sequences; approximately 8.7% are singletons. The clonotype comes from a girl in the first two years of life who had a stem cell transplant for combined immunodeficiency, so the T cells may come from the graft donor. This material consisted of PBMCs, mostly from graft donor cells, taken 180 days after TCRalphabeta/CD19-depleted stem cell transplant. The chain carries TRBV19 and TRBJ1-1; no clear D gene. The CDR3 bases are TGTGCCAGTAGTAGACCCTCGACACTTAACACTGAAGCTTTCTTT. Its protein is CASSRPSTLNTEAFF.